This entry features one T cell receptor (beta chain) sequence. Its antigen is unidentified. The data were taken from a study of beta chain features in type 1 diabetes. Background on the study: Patient and healthy donor groups were alike in age, gender and cell yields. Sorted cell examination encompassed over 90 million cells across all samples. The study's findings and limits: Type 1 diabetes patients had TCRB CDR3s that were shorter (moderately but significantly so) in all four CD4+ subsets. Naive, central memory and regulatory TCRB repertoires appeared more similar among patients than healthy donors.

A CD45RO/CCR7/CD25/CD127/CD95/CD27 panel sorted naive, central memory, regulatory and stem cell-like memory CD4+ cells. The CDR3 sequence is 15 residues long. The germline V and J ends were trimmed by 5 bases and 2 bases, with 15 bases remaining between them. Looked up from germline, CDR1 is MNHEY and CDR2 is SMNVEV (reference sequence). Every bit of the isolated RNA underwent reverse transcription, so sequencing read expressed TCRB transcripts. The method was immunoSEQ multiplex PCR; TCRdb's version includes in-frame clones alone and lacks a portion of them. The data contain around 600,000 clones, approximately 13% of them singletons.

Sample: naive CD4+ T cells from blood. This chain uses TRBV27 with TRBJ1-2; no firm D call. This TCR was sampled from a man aged 25 to 40 with type 1 diabetes. CDR3 region: CASSGRVSGNYGYTF. As DNA, the CDR3 is TGTGCCAGCAGTGGTAGGGTCAGTGGAAACTATGGCTACACCTTC.